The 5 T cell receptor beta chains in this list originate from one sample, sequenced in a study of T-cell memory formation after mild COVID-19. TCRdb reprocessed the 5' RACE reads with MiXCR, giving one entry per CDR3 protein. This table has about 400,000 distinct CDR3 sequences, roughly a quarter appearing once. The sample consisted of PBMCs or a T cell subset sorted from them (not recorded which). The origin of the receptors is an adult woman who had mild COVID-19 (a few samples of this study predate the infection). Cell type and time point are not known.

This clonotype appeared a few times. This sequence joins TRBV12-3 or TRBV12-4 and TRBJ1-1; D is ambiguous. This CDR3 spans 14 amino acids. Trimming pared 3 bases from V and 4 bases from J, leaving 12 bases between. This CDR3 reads CASSFYSQGTEAFF. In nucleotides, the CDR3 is TGTGCCAGCAGTTTCTACAGTCAAGGCACTGAAGCTTTCTTT.

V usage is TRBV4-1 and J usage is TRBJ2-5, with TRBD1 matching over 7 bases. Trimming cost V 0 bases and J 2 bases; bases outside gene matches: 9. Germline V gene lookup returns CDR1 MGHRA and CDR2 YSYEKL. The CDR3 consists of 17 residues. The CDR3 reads CASSQDWPPTGQETQYF. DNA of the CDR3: TGCGCCAGCAGCCAAGATTGGCCTCCGACAGGGCAAGAGACCCAGTACTTC.

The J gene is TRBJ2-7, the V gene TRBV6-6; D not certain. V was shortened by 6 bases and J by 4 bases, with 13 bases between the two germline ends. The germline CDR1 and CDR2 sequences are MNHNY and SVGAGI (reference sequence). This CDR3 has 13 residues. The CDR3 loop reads CASRPAVPYEQYF. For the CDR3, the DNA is TGTGCCAGCAGACCAGCCGTCCCTTACGAGCAGTACTTC.

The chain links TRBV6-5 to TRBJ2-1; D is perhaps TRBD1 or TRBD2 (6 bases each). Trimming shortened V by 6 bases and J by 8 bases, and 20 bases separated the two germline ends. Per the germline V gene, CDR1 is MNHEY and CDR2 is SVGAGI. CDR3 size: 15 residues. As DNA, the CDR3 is TGTGCCAGCAGCCAACGCCTGGGGGGCCGGGATGAGCAGTTCTTC. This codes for CASSQRLGGRDEQFF.

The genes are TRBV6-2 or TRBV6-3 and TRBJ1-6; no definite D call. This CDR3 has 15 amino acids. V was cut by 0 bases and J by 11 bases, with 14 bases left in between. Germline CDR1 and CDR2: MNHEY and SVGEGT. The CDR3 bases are TGTGCCAGCAGTTACTCGATTTTAGACCCGGCACCCCTCCACTTT. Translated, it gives CASSYSILDPAPLHF.